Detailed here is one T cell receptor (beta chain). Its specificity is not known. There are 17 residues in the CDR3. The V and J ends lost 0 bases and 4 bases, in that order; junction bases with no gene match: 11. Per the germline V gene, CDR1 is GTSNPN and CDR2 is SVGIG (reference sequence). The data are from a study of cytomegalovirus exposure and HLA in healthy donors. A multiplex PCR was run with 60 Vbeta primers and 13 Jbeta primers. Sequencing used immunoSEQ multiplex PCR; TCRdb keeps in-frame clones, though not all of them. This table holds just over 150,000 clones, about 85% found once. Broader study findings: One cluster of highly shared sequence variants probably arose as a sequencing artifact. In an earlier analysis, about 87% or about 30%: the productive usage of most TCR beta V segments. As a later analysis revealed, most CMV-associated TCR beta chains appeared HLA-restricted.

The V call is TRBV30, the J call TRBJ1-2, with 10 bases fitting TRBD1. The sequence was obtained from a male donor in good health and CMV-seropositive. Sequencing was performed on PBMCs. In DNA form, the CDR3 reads TGTGCCTGGAGTGTAAGGCTCGGGACAGGGGTATCCTATGGCTACACCTTC. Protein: CAWSVRLGTGVSYGYTF.